The 15 T cell receptor beta chains below all came from one sample that was sequenced in a study of blood T cell repertoires in COVID-19. Only in-frame clones appear in the TCRdb table, and some are missing; sequencing was by immunoSEQ multiplex PCR. The top ten clones hold over 4.5% of a sample with roughly 200,000 clones, about nine tenths of them seen once. The material sequenced was peripheral blood. Source of these receptors: an elderly man with acute or convalescent COVID-19.

The chain is built from TRBV3-1 (or the pseudogene TRBV3-2) and TRBJ2-4, with 12 bases that match TRBD1. Trimming removed 5 bases from V and 0 bases from J; junction bases left unmatched: 5. Looked up from germline, CDR1 is LGHDT and CDR2 is YNNKEL (reference sequence). The CDR3 runs 17 residues. The CDR3 loop reads CASSYGTGGSAKNIQYF. The CDR3, as DNA: TGTGCCAGCAGCTACGGGACAGGGGGCTCAGCCAAAAACATTCAGTACTTC.

This CDR3 is CASSHGSGGETQYF. Here the CDR3 DNA reads TGTGCCAGCTCACATGGATCAGGGGGAGAGACCCAGTACTTC. The gene calls are TRBV18 and TRBJ2-5; TRBD1 aligns across 7 bases. The CDR3 extends over 14 amino acids. Germline lookup yields CDR1 KGHSH and CDR2 LQKENI. The trim removed 4 bases at V and 4 bases at J, leaving 6 bases unmatched. Variable domain in full (rest from reference TRBV18 and TRBJ2-5): NAGVMQNPRHLVRRRGQEARLRCSPMKGHSHVYWYRQLPEEGLKFMVYLQKENIIDESGMPKERFSAEFPKEGPSILRIQQVVRGDSAAYFCASSHGSGGETQYFGPGTRLLVL.

The chain links TRBV18 to TRBJ2-5; a weak D match, TRBD2 (5 bases). V was pared by 2 bases and J by 2 bases, with 12 bases between. Germline V gene data show CDR1 as KGHSH and CDR2 as LQKENI. The CDR3 runs 15 residues. The CDR3 protein is CASSPGSVEQETQYF. The CDR3 nucleotides are TGTGCCAGCTCACCAGGTAGCGTAGAACAAGAGACCCAGTACTTC.

The chain employs TRBV10-3 and TRBJ1-2; weak D call: TRBD1 (6 bases). Trimming stripped 7 bases from V and 4 bases from J, with 16 bases between. There are 14 residues in the CDR3. Germline V gene data show CDR1 as ENHRY and CDR2 as SYGVKD. DNA for the CDR3: TGTGCCATCACCTCTTCCGGGACACCCTATGGCTACACCTTC. Translation: CAITSSGTPYGYTF.

The chain has TRBV4-1 and TRBJ1-1, with D unclear. V was pared by 1 base and J by 5 bases, with 11 bases between. The CDR3 consists of 14 residues. In germline, CDR1 is MGHRA, CDR2 YSYEKL. CDR3 sequence reads: CASSQATIMTEAFF. The CDR3 DNA follows: TGCGCCAGCAGCCAAGCAACTATCATGACTGAAGCTTTCTTT.

The rearrangement joins TRBV6-2 or TRBV6-3 to TRBJ1-1; D may be TRBD1 (6 bases). Trimming left V 4 bases short and J 3 bases short, with 21 bases between. There are 17 residues in the CDR3. Per germline, CDR1 MNHEY and CDR2 SVGEGT. The CDR3 bases are TGTGCCAGCAGTTCCCCTTATGGCTACGAGGGGGACACTGAAGCTTTCTTT. Its protein product is CASSSPYGYEGDTEAFF.

The sample holds one count of this clone. Within the sample, other DNA sequences also encode this same CDR3. The rearrangement joins TRBV14 to TRBJ1-1, with D tentatively TRBD1 (5 bases). V was clipped by 6 bases and J by 3 bases, with 11 bases between them. CDR1 and CDR2 from the germline V gene are SGHDN and FVKESK. The CDR3 has 13 residues. The CDR3 nucleotides read TGTGCCAGCAGTGGGGACTCCTACACTGAAGCTTTCTTT. Protein product: CASSGDSYTEAFF.

Details on this clone: This sample includes further DNA sequences coding for the same CDR3. V and J are TRBV4-1 and TRBJ2-1, with 8 bases matching TRBD2. The V segment lost 0 bases and the J segment 3 bases; nucleotides outside the gene matches: 1. The CDR3 sequence is 15 residues long. Germline assignment: CDR1 MGHRA and CDR2 YSYEKL. The CDR3 loop is CASSQDSGGYNEQFF. The CDR3 DNA reads TGCGCCAGCAGCCAAGACAGCGGGGGCTACAATGAGCAGTTCTTC.

The chain recombines TRBV12-5 with TRBJ2-1, with 9 bases fitting TRBD2. The CDR3 loop spans 15 amino acids. Per the germline V gene, CDR1 is LGHNT and CDR2 is FRNRAP. V dropped 7 bases and J dropped 2; count of bases not matched to a gene: 6. The CDR3 DNA reads TGTGCTAGTGCTCCCGGGACTAGCCCCTACAATGAGCAGTTCTTC. Amino acids: CASAPGTSPYNEQFF.

The chain has TRBV7-9 and TRBJ2-3; TRBD1 is a possible D gene (6 bases). From germline, CDR1 is SEHNR and CDR2 FQNEAQ (reference sequence). V lost 2 bases, J lost 2 bases, and 8 bases lay in between. CDR3 size: 14 residues. The CDR3 nucleotides are TGTGCCAGCAGCTTATGGGACAACACAGATACGCAGTATTTT. Its translation is CASSLWDNTDTQYF.

This chain uses TRBV7-2 with TRBJ1-4; TRBD1 agrees at 10 bases. In germline, CDR1 is SGHTA, CDR2 FQGNSA. This CDR3 contains 14 residues. Trimming at V came to 5 bases and at J to 7 bases, leaving 4 bases not matched to a gene. CDR3 residues: CASSPGTGAEKLFF. Written as DNA, the CDR3 is TGTGCCAGCAGCCCCGGGACAGGGGCTGAAAAACTGTTTTTT.

The chain uses TRBV19 and TRBJ2-2; 7 bases line up with TRBD2. This CDR3 comprises 15 residues. The V gene's germline CDR1 is LNHDA and CDR2 SQIVND (reference sequence). Trimming removed 7 bases from V and 5 bases from J; junction bases left unmatched: 10. The CDR3 sequence: CASILGGSSTGELFF. In DNA form, the CDR3 reads TGTGCCAGTATTCTCGGCGGGAGTAGTACCGGGGAGCTGTTTTTT.

The chain uses TRBV18 and TRBJ2-1; 7 nucleotides match TRBD2. Trimming took 1 base from V and 7 from J; bases not matched to a gene: 13. The CDR3 contains 17 residues. CDR1 KGHSH and CDR2 LQKENI come from the germline V gene. The CDR3 DNA reads TGTGCCAGCTCACCACTAATCCAGTGGGAGGGTTCGAATGAGCAGTTCTTC. Translated: CASSPLIQWEGSNEQFF.

The gene calls are TRBV21-1 and TRBJ2-7; the tabulated D call, TRBD2, remains unverified against the DNA. TRBV21-1 is deemed a pseudogene. CDR3 size: 15 residues. The CDR3 region is CASSKESVLFHEQYV. CDR3 nucleotide sequence: TGTGCCAGCAGCAAAGAGAGCGTCTTATTCCACGAGCAGTACGTC.

The rearrangement links TRBV27 to TRBJ2-5; D may be TRBD2 (5 bases). Germline V gene data show CDR1 as MNHEY and CDR2 as SMNVEV (reference sequence). The CDR3 spans 16 residues. Trimming removed 4 bases at V and 4 bases at J, with 19 bases between. DNA of the CDR3: TGTGCCAGCAGTTGGGGATCGAGCGGCAGTTCAGAGACCCAGTACTTC. Translation gives CASSWGSSGSSETQYF.